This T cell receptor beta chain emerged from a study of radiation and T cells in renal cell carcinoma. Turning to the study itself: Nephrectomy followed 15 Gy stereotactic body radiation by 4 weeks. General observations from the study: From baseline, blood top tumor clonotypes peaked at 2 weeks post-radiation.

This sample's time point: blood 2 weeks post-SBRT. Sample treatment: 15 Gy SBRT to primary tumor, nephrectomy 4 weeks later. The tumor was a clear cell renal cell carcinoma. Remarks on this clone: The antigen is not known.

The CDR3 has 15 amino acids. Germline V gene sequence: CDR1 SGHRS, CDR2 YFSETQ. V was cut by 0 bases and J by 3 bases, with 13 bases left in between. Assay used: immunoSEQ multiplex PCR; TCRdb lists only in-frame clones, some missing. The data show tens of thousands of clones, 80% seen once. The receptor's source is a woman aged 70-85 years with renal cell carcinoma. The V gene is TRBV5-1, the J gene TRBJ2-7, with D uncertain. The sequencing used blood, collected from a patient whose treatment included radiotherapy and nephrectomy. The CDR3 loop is CASSLVGFGSYEQYF. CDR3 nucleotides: TGCGCCAGCAGCTTGGTAGGTTTCGGCAGCTACGAGCAGTACTTC.